This entry concerns a single T cell receptor beta chain. This sample stems from a study of T cell responses to AZD1222 COVID-19 vaccine. Method: immunoSEQ multiplex PCR; TCRdb's copy keeps in-frame clones and lacks some. The data show some 110,000 clones, 82% seen once. This CDR3 is built from 14 residues. V lost 6 bases and J 6 bases, leaving 18 bases between the germline ends. Germline CDR1 and CDR2: SNHLY and FYNNEI. The source is an adult in good health. The specimen was peripheral blood, collected on day 0 of AZD1222 vaccination. This chain connects TRBV2 to TRBJ2-7; tentatively, D is TRBD1 (7 bases). CDR3 coding DNA: TGTGCCAGCAGGGGGGCCAGGGGGGCTGGCGAGCAGTACTTC. This gives the protein CASRGARGAGEQYF.